These T cell receptor beta chains were read from a single sample in a study of shared clonotypes between healthy human individuals. Assay: immunoSEQ multiplex PCR; the TCRdb copy retains only in-frame clones and omits some. Of around 2,000,000 clones in the sample, approximately 94% are singletons; the top ten hold around 1.7%. Material for sequencing was naive CD8+ T cells from PBMCs. Receptor source: a man aged 18 to 30 in good health. Some clones in this sample may be carry-over from other donors' samples. Both conserved end residues are part of each CDR3. The order of the fields is J gene, D gene, clone size, V gene, CDR3 DNA, CDR3 protein. D genes are given only for firm matches. Part of the rows lack a size; the others show once, few, many or a class for expanded clones.

j_call: TRBJ1-2
d_call: TRBD1
clone_size: -
v_call: TRBV27
cdr3_nt: TGTGCCAGCAGTGGGGACAGCACTGGTTATGGCTACACCTTC
cdr3_aa: CASSGDSTGYGYTF

j_call: TRBJ2-7
d_call: TRBD1
clone_size: -
v_call: TRBV28
cdr3_nt: TGTGCCAGCAGTACGAATTGGGAGGGACAGGGAGCCTACGAGCAGTACTTC
cdr3_aa: CASSTNWEGQGAYEQYF

j_call: TRBJ2-1
d_call: TRBD1
clone_size: -
v_call: TRBV27
cdr3_nt: TGTGCCAGCAGTCCCCTCTATGGTGGGACAGACAATGAGCAGTTCTTC
cdr3_aa: CASSPLYGGTDNEQFF

j_call: TRBJ2-3
d_call: TRBD2
clone_size: -
v_call: TRBV5-6
cdr3_nt: TGTGCCAGCAGACCAAGCGGGAGGGCAACAGATACGCAGTATTTT
cdr3_aa: CASRPSGRATDTQYF

j_call: TRBJ2-7
d_call: TRBD1
clone_size: -
v_call: TRBV13
cdr3_nt: TGTGCCAGCAGCTTAGCCTCGGGGGGACAGGGTAATGACGAGCAGTACTTC
cdr3_aa: CASSLASGGQGNDEQYF

j_call: TRBJ2-1
d_call: -
clone_size: -
v_call: TRBV4-2
cdr3_nt: TGTGCCAGCAGCCTCGGGGGTAGGGCTGATGAGCAGTTCTTC
cdr3_aa: CASSLGGRADEQFF

j_call: TRBJ2-1
d_call: -
clone_size: -
v_call: TRBV6-1
cdr3_nt: TGTGCCAGCAGCATCCCGACGGGCGGGAACAATGAGCAGTTCTTC
cdr3_aa: CASSIPTGGNNEQFF

j_call: TRBJ2-2
d_call: TRBD2
clone_size: -
v_call: TRBV9
cdr3_nt: TGTGCCAGCAGCGTTAGCGGGGGCGGGGAGCTGTTTTTT
cdr3_aa: CASSVSGGGELFF

j_call: TRBJ2-7
d_call: TRBD2
clone_size: -
v_call: TRBV6-1
cdr3_nt: TGTGCCAGCAGTGAAGGACTAGCGGGAGGTTCCTACGAGCAGTACTTC
cdr3_aa: CASSEGLAGGSYEQYF

j_call: TRBJ2-7
d_call: TRBD1
clone_size: -
v_call: TRBV6-5
cdr3_nt: TGTGCCAGCAGAGACAGGGAGCTGAACGAGCAGTACTTC
cdr3_aa: CASRDRELNEQYF

j_call: TRBJ2-7
d_call: TRBD2
clone_size: -
v_call: TRBV4-1
cdr3_nt: TGCGCCAGCAGCCAAGTTTGGCTAGCGGGAGGCGGGGAGCAGTACTTC
cdr3_aa: CASSQVWLAGGGEQYF

j_call: TRBJ1-1
d_call: TRBD1
clone_size: -
v_call: TRBV10-3
cdr3_nt: TGTGCCAGCGAGCGAGACAGGGCGTTTGAGTCAAACACTGAAGCTTTCTTT
cdr3_aa: CASERDRAFESNTEAFF

j_call: TRBJ2-1
d_call: TRBD2
clone_size: -
v_call: TRBV27
cdr3_nt: TGTGCCAGCAGTTTATCCAGGACTAGTTACAATGAGCAGTTCTTC
cdr3_aa: CASSLSRTSYNEQFF

j_call: TRBJ2-3
d_call: -
clone_size: -
v_call: TRBV25-1
cdr3_nt: TGTGCCAGCAGTAGTGACGGGGAGGCGGTCACAGATACGCAGTATTTT
cdr3_aa: CASSSDGEAVTDTQYF

j_call: TRBJ2-7
d_call: -
clone_size: -
v_call: TRBV7-9
cdr3_nt: TGTGCCAGCAGCCGTCGCGGCGCCCCCTCCTACGAGCAGTACTTC
cdr3_aa: CASSRRGAPSYEQYF

j_call: TRBJ2-3
d_call: TRBD2
clone_size: -
v_call: TRBV2
cdr3_nt: TGTGCCAGCAGTGGCACTAGCGGGAGGGCCCAGCCAGATACGCAGTATTTT
cdr3_aa: CASSGTSGRAQPDTQYF

j_call: TRBJ1-3
d_call: TRBD1
clone_size: -
v_call: TRBV7-2
cdr3_nt: TGTGCCAGCAGCTTAGTAGGGACAGGAGGAAACACCATATATTTT
cdr3_aa: CASSLVGTGGNTIYF

j_call: TRBJ2-7
d_call: -
clone_size: -
v_call: TRBV19
cdr3_nt: TGTGCCAGTAGTATCTGGCCGGGTTACGAGCAGTACTTC
cdr3_aa: CASSIWPGYEQYF

j_call: TRBJ1-5
d_call: TRBD1
clone_size: -
v_call: TRBV28
cdr3_nt: TGTGCCAGCAGCACACCGGGACAGGGGGCCTACAATCAGCCCCAGCATTTT
cdr3_aa: CASSTPGQGAYNQPQHF

j_call: TRBJ1-1
d_call: -
clone_size: -
v_call: TRBV27
cdr3_nt: TGTGCCAGCATTGACGGGACGGATAACACTGAAGCTTTCTTT
cdr3_aa: CASIDGTDNTEAFF

j_call: TRBJ1-1
d_call: -
clone_size: once
v_call: TRBV27
cdr3_nt: TGTGCCAGCAGTTTATCCAGGACGGGGACTGAAGCTTTCTTT
cdr3_aa: CASSLSRTGTEAFF

j_call: TRBJ2-3
d_call: -
clone_size: once
v_call: TRBV5-1
cdr3_nt: TGCGCCAGCAGCTTGGGAGGTATGGGGCAGTATTTT
cdr3_aa: CASSLGGMGQYF

j_call: TRBJ2-3
d_call: -
clone_size: -
v_call: TRBV5-1
cdr3_nt: TGCGCCAGCAGCGGGACACCGACAGATACGCAGTATTTT
cdr3_aa: CASSGTPTDTQYF

j_call: TRBJ2-7
d_call: TRBD1
clone_size: -
v_call: TRBV9
cdr3_nt: TGTGCCAGCAGCCCGGCAGGGGGCTACGAGCAGTACTTC
cdr3_aa: CASSPAGGYEQYF

j_call: TRBJ2-2
d_call: -
clone_size: -
v_call: TRBV7-8
cdr3_nt: TGTGCCAGCAGCTCGGACCGAAGCCCGAACACCGGGGAGCTGTTTTTT
cdr3_aa: CASSSDRSPNTGELFF

j_call: TRBJ2-7
d_call: -
clone_size: -
v_call: TRBV28
cdr3_nt: TGTGCCAGCTGTAGCCCTACTCACTACGGGCAGTACTTC
cdr3_aa: CASCSPTHYGQYF

j_call: TRBJ2-7
d_call: TRBD1
clone_size: -
v_call: TRBV5-6
cdr3_nt: TGTGCCAGCAGCCGGGGGACAGGGGGATCCTACGAGCAGTACTTC
cdr3_aa: CASSRGTGGSYEQYF